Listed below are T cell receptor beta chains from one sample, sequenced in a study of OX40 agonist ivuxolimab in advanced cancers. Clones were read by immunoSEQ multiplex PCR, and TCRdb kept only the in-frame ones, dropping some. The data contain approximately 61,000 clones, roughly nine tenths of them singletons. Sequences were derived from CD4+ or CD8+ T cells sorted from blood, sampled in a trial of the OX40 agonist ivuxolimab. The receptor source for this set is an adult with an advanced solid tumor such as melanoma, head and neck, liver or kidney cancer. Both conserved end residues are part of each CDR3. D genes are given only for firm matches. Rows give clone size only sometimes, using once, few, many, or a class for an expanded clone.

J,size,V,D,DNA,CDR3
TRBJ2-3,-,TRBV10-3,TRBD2,TGTGCCATCAGCGAGGGGACTACGAGGAGTACGCAGTATTTT,CAISEGTTRSTQYF
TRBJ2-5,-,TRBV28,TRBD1,TGTGCCAGCACCGTGGGACAGGCACTGGAGCAGTACTTC,CASTVGQALEQYF
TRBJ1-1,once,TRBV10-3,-,TGTGCCATCAGTGAGAGCCCGGGTGAAGCTTTCTTT,CAISESPGEAFF
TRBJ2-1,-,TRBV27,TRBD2,TGTGCCAGCAGCCCCGGGACTAGCGGTTACAATGAGCAGTTCTTC,CASSPGTSGYNEQFF
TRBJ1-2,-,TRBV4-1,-,TGCGCCAGCAGCCAAGCTAACAGCGAGAACTATGGCTACACCTTC,CASSQANSENYGYTF
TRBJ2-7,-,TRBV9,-,TGTGCCAGCAGCGTTACAGGGGAGGGATTTTACGAGCAGTACTTC,CASSVTGEGFYEQYF
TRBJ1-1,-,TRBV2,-,TGTGCCAGCAGTGAAGCCCCACAGGGCTCTATGAACACTGAAGCTTTCTTT,CASSEAPQGSMNTEAFF
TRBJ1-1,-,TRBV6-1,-,TGTGCCAGCAGTGAATGGGGGAGCGGGACTGAAGCTTTCTTT,CASSEWGSGTEAFF
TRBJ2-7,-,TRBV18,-,TGTGCCAGCTCACTTACGGATAACTACGAGCAGTACTTC,CASSLTDNYEQYF
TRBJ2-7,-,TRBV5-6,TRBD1,TGTGCCAGCAGCTTGGGGACAGGCCCCTACGAGCAGTACTTC,CASSLGTGPYEQYF
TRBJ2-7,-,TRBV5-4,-,TGTGCCAGCAGCTTGATGGGGATGGCGCAGTACTTC,CASSLMGMAQYF
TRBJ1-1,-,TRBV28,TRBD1,TGTGCCAGCAGCCCCTGGACAGGGGCGAACACTGAAGCTTTCTTT,CASSPWTGANTEAFF
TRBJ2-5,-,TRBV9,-,TGTGCCAGCAGCGTAACCAGAGACAGACAAGAGACCCAGTACTTC,CASSVTRDRQETQYF
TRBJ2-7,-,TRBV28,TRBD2,TGTGCCAGCAGCCCAGGGAGGGTTTACGAGCAGTACTTC,CASSPGRVYEQYF
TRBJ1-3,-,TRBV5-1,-,TGCGCCAGCAGCTTCAAGGGGGTCTCTGGAAACACCATATATTTT,CASSFKGVSGNTIYF
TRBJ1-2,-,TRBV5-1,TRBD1,TGCGCCAGCAGCTTGGGGACAGGGACTGGCTACACCTTC,CASSLGTGTGYTF
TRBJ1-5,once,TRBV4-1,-,TGCGCCAGCAGCCAAGAGGGGCCGCCCCAGCATTTT,CASSQEGPPQHF
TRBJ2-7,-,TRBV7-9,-,TGTGCCAGCAGCGCCGGGCTAGCGTATGACGAGCAGTACTTC,CASSAGLAYDEQYF
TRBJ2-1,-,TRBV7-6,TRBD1,TGTGCCAGCAGCCTCGGACAGGGGGCAGGGAATGAGCAGTTCTTC,CASSLGQGAGNEQFF
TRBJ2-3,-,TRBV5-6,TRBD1,TGTGCCAGCAGCTGGGGGGACAGGGGCTCCACAGATACGCAGTATTTT,CASSWGDRGSTDTQYF
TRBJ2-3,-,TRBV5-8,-,TGTGCCAGCAGCCCCCGGGGAGCAGATACGCAGTATTTT,CASSPRGADTQYF
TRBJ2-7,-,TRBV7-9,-,TGTGCCAGCAGCCCCGGGACGGAAATATCCTACGAGCAGTACTTC,CASSPGTEISYEQYF
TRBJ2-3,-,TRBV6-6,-,TGTGCCAGCAGTTACTGGACAGATACGCAGTATTTT,CASSYWTDTQYF
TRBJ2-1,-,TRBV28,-,TGTGCCAGCAGTTTGACCGGGGGCCTCCCGTACAATGAGCAGTTCTTC,CASSLTGGLPYNEQFF
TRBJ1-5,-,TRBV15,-,TGTGCCACCAGTTCCGACAGACACCCCAATCAGCCCCAGCATTTT,CATSSDRHPNQPQHF
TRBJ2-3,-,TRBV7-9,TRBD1,TGTGCCAGCAGCTGGGACAGGAGCACAGATACGCAGTATTTT,CASSWDRSTDTQYF
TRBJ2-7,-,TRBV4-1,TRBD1,TGCGCCAGCAGCCAAGGGACAGGGGGCGACGAGCAGTACTTC,CASSQGTGGDEQYF
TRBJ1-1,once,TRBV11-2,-,TGTGCCAGCAGCTTAACCGCGAACACTGAAGCTTTCTTT,CASSLTANTEAFF
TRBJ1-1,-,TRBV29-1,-,TGCAGCGTTGCGGGGACGTACACTGAAGCTTTCTTT,CSVAGTYTEAFF
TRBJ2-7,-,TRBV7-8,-,TGTGCCAGCAGCTCCCAGCGTTCCTCCTACGAGCAGTACTTC,CASSSQRSSYEQYF
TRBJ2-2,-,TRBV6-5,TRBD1,TGTGCCACGGAAACAGGGGACGGAACCGGGGAGCTGTTTTTT,CATETGDGTGELFF
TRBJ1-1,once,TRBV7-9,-,TGTGCCAGCAGCTTACCCAGACAGGATGAAGCTTTCTTT,CASSLPRQDEAFF
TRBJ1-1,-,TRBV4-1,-,TGCGCCAGCAGCCCCTCCAGTACGGGCCGCACTGAAGCTTTCTTT,CASSPSSTGRTEAFF
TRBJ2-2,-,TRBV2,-,TGTGCCAGCAGTGAAAGGGGGAGGGCGAACACCGGGGAGCTGTTTTTT,CASSERGRANTGELFF
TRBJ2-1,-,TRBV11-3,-,TGTGCCAGCAGCTTAGGAGGGAGCAATGAGCAGTTCTTC,CASSLGGSNEQFF
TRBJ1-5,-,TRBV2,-,TGTGCCAGCAGTGAAAGCATCGGCAATTTTCAGCCCCAGCATTTT,CASSESIGNFQPQHF
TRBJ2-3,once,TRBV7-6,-,TGTGCCAGCAGCTTAGACTTCGTGACCACAGATACGCAGTATTTT,CASSLDFVTTDTQYF
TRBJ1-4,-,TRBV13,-,TGTGCCAGCACCTCCTCTTCCCTTAGGACTGATGAAAAACTGTTTTTT,CASTSSSLRTDEKLFF
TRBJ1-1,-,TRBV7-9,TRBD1,TGTGCCAGCAGCCAGACAGGGGGGGATGATAATGAAGCTTTCTTT,CASSQTGGDDNEAFF
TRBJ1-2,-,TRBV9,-,TGTGCCAGCAGCGTCATGGCAGGGGAAGGCTACACCTTC,CASSVMAGEGYTF
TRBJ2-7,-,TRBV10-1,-,TGCGCCAGCTCGGACTACCCTGGCGAGCAGTACTTC,CASSDYPGEQYF
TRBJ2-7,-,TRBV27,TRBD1,TGTGCCAGCAGTTCCGGGACAGGGGGCTACGAGCAGTACTTC,CASSSGTGGYEQYF
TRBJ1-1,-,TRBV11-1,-,TGTGCCAGCAGCACACTGAACACTGAAGCTTTCTTT,CASSTLNTEAFF
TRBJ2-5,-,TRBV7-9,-,TGTGCCAGCAGCCTAGACGGGGGTTTTCAAGAGACCCAGTACTTC,CASSLDGGFQETQYF
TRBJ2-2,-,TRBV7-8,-,TGTGCCAGCAGCTTATTTAAAGAGACACGGAACACCGGGGAGCTGTTTTTT,CASSLFKETRNTGELFF
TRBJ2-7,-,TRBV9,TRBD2,TGTGCCAGCAGCGTAGAGGGTAGCGGGGGGTACGAGCAGTACTTC,CASSVEGSGGYEQYF
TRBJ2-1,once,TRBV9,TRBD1,TGTGCCAGCTCGATTACAGGGGGCTCCTACAATGAGCAGTTCTTC,CASSITGGSYNEQFF
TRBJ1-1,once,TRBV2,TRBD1,TGTGCCAGCTCATCAGGGGGTGGAACTGAAGCTTTCTTT,CASSSGGGTEAFF
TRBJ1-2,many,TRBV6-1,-,TGTGCCAGCAGTTCCGGGGAACACTATGGCTACACCTTC,CASSSGEHYGYTF